The rows below give T cell receptor beta chains drawn from one sample of a study of metastatic and nonmetastatic thyroid tumors. TCRdb re-processed the PCR reads through MiXCR. The top ten hold over 20% of the sample, which has 45,000 or so clones, around 17% seen once. The material sequenced was blood. The receptors originated from a female donor with papillary thyroid cancer or a benign thyroid nodule (not recorded which). Some clones in this sample may be carry-over from other donors' samples. Each CDR3 is given with its conserved first and last residue. Fields, in order: clone size, V gene, D gene, J gene, CDR3 DNA, CDR3 protein. D genes are given only for firm matches. Some rows mark clone size as missing; the rest say once, few, many or name a class of expanded clone.

>many|TRBV20-1|-|TRBJ2-7
TGCAGTGCTAGACGGGGGCGCAGAGACGAGCAGTACTTC
CSARRGRRDEQYF
>-|TRBV5-5|-|TRBJ1-1
TGTGCCAGCAGCTTGGAATTTTGGGGGGCGGAAGCTTTCTTT
CASSLEFWGAEAFF
>-|TRBV27|-|TRBJ2-7
TGTGCCAGCAGATCTTCTGTCCACGATCAGAACTTC
CASRSSVHDQNF
>many|TRBV24-1|-|TRBJ2-2
TGTGCCACCAGTGACCAAAGAGAGGGCGGGGAGCTGTTTTTT
CATSDQREGGELFF
>many|TRBV12-5|-|TRBJ2-2
TGTGCTAGTGGTTTATTAAGTGGGGGCACCGGGGAGCTGTTTTTT
CASGLLSGGTGELFF
>-|TRBV11-3|TRBD1|TRBJ1-1
TGTGCCAGCAGCTACAGGGGTTCGGACACTGAAGCTTTCTTT
CASSYRGSDTEAFF
>many|TRBV5-1|-|TRBJ2-5
TGCGCCAGCAGCTTGACACAAGAGACCCAGTACTTC
CASSLTQETQYF
>few|TRBV6-1|-|TRBJ1-2
TGTGCCAGCAGGGGGTTGTACGGAGGGGACTATGGCTACACCTTC
CASRGLYGGDYGYTF
>few|TRBV7-3|TRBD1|TRBJ1-2
TGTGCCAGCAGCCAACTTAATATGGACAGGGGTGGCTACACCTTC
CASSQLNMDRGGYTF
>many|TRBV19|TRBD1|TRBJ1-4
TGTGCCAGTAATGACAGGGGCGAAAAACTGTTTTTT
CASNDRGEKLFF
>many|TRBV6-6|TRBD2|TRBJ2-1
TGTGCCAGCAGTTACTCCGGGACTAGCGGGAGTAGCTATGAGCAGTTCTTC
CASSYSGTSGSSYEQFF
>-|TRBV20-1|-|TRBJ2-3
TGCAGTGCCTTACCCTTGAGTACAGATACGCAGTATTTT
CSALPLSTDTQYF
>many|TRBV4-1|-|TRBJ2-7
TGCGCCAGCAGCCAAGATCCCCTACTCGGCGAGCAGTACTTC
CASSQDPLLGEQYF
>-|TRBV30|-|TRBJ1-2
TGTGCCTGGAGTGGATCAAGGGACTATGGCTACACCTTC
CAWSGSRDYGYTF